This TCR beta chain originates from a study of metastatic and nonmetastatic thyroid tumors (TCRdb year 2020). For context, the study as a whole: Repertoires were compared across peripheral blood and tumor or nodule tissue samples from malignant and benign thyroid patients.

No patient had received any treatment before thyroid surgery. The study retrospectively analysed patient clinical samples collected from the early 2010s to the late 2010s using T-cell receptor beta sequencing. The library was generated by PCR. Sequenced using an Illumina HiSeq 4000. High-throughput sequencing was used to profile the CDR3 region of the TCR beta-chain in every patient. In the source study's methods: The researchers built a classifier to tell apart papillary thyroid cancer patients with distant metastasis, based on CDR3 differences among clinicopathological groups. Repertoire diversity was assessed with the Shannon index, and tumor-blood repertoire similarity with the Morisita-Horn index. In TCRdb, the public reads were trimmed at Q25 with fastp and aligned with MiXCR, with productive beta chains retained. For this entry, the V and J calls and clone size follow TCRdb and not the study's own pipeline. The sample data list 35,000 to 50,000 clones, and less than 20% of these were observed just once. The top ten clonotypes cover 9.9% of the sample.

As concerns this clone: The antigen this receptor binds is unknown. No clone much larger than this one lies a single base away; base qualities are absent.

CDR1 is given as SGHAT and CDR2 as FQNNGV, both from the germline V gene. Unmatched junction bases come to 12, with V trimmed by 8 bases and J by 0 bases. The CDR3 measures 16 amino acids from cysteine to phenylalanine. Of all the DNA, just the CDR3 is kept, 48 bases in frame from base 1. Summary of the overall study and its limitations: TCR beta diversity was reported as significantly higher in malignant tumors than in benign nodules, in both blood and tumor samples.

Sequenced sample: tumor tissue. The chain links TRBV11-2 with TRBJ1-2, with 7 central nucleotides matching TRBD1. The sequence was obtained from a female donor with papillary thyroid cancer or a benign thyroid nodule (not recorded which). Some clones in this sample may be carry-over from other donors' samples. The CDR3 protein: CASGMDRSSPNYGYTF. The DNA reads as follows: TGTGCCAGCGGTATGGACAGGTCTTCTCCTAACTATGGCTACACCTTC.